The 22 T cell receptor beta chains below come from one sample, sequenced in a study of T cells in Graves' hyperthyroidism and ophthalmopathy. Amplification of TCR beta CDR3 regions used RNA as the template. First-round RT-PCR with HTBI primers amplified the TCR CDR3 region. TCRdb re-derived calls from the multiplex PCR reads in MiXCR, one entry per CDR3 protein. The table has around 480,000 distinct CDR3 sequences, around 14% seen once. Specimen: blood. The source of these receptors is a woman under 30 with Graves' hyperthyroidism.

A word on this clonotype: A much larger clone lies one base from this, so it may be a read error. The chain combines TRBV11-2 with TRBJ1-1, with 9 bases matching TRBD1. The CDR3 runs to 13 residues. J gave up 5 bases and V 5 bases, and 3 bases lay outside the gene matches. Germline values: CDR1 SGHAT, CDR2 FQNNGV. The CDR3 region has the DNA TGTGCCAGCAGCGCGGACAGGGGAACTGAAGCTTTCTTT. Translation: CASSADRGTEAFF.

The chain is built from TRBV7-3 and TRBJ2-3; 7 bases fit TRBD1. Germline lookup yields CDR1 SGHTA and CDR2 FQGTGA. V dropped 5 bases and J dropped 8; count of bases not matched to a gene: 13. This CDR3 region has 15 residues. CDR3: CASSQATDRLGTQYF. DNA for the CDR3: TGTGCCAGCAGCCAGGCAACGGACAGGCTGGGTACGCAGTATTTT.

There are a few counts of this clonotype. This sequence joins TRBV28 and TRBJ2-5, with 12 positions matching TRBD2. The CDR3 is made up of 17 amino acids. J lost 4 bases, V lost 8 bases, and 14 bases had no gene match. Germline V gene data show CDR1 as MDHEN and CDR2 as SYDVKM. This CDR3 reads CASRTRRTSGKGETQYF. DNA for the CDR3: TGTGCCAGCCGCACTAGAAGGACTAGCGGGAAGGGAGAGACCCAGTACTTC.

Details on this clonotype: The germline gene is not matched at one end of the junction; a read error may be the cause. The chain recombines TRBV6-1 with TRBJ1-1; D call uncertain. Germline V gene sequence: CDR1 MNHNS, CDR2 SASEGT. The CDR3 spans 12 residues. The CDR3 region is CSSRSDWSEAFF. CDR3 DNA sequence: TGTTCCAGCCGCTCGGATTGGTCTGAAGCTTTCTTT.

In its sample, this clonotype was seen many times. The CDR3 protein is CASSAPRPTNEKLFF. In DNA, the CDR3 is TGTGCCAGCAGTGCCCCTCGGCCAACTAATGAAAAACTGTTTTTT. The chain carries TRBV6-5 and TRBJ1-4; D not certain. The CDR3 covers 15 residues. Trimming shortened V by 5 bases and J by 0 bases, and 10 bases separated the two germline ends. The V gene's germline CDR1 is MNHEY and CDR2 SVGAGI.

This clonotype was seen at least ten times. The chain carries TRBV12-3 or TRBV12-4 and TRBJ1-2; possible D gene TRBD1, 5 bases. Deletions cut 5 bases from V and 4 bases from J, with 14 bases between. The CDR3 consists of 14 residues. DNA of the CDR3: TGTGCCAGCAGTCGCGACTACGACAGCTATGGCTACACCTTC. Its protein is CASSRDYDSYGYTF.

This clonotype was counted between two and nine times. The V gene is TRBV7-6, the J gene TRBJ2-3; D is possibly TRBD2 (5 bases). Trimming shortened V by 1 base and J by 6 bases, and 11 bases separated the two germline ends. Germline CDR1 SGHVS, CDR2 FNYEAQ. This CDR3 region has 14 residues. In DNA form, the CDR3 reads TGTGCCAGCAGCTTAGACACCAGAGGGGATACGCAGTATTTT. This translates into CASSLDTRGDTQYF.

This clonotype was counted at least ten times. V and J are TRBV7-9 and TRBJ2-7; D not certain. In germline, CDR1 is SEHNR, CDR2 FQNEAQ (reference sequence). The V end lost 5 bases, the J end lost 7 bases, and 12 bases lay between the germline ends. CDR3 length: 12 amino acids. The CDR3 protein is CASSPAGLEQYV. CDR3 sequence (DNA): TGTGCCAGCAGCCCAGCTGGCCTGGAGCAGTACGTC.

This clonotype was observed at least ten times. The V and J genes are TRBV11-2 and TRBJ2-1; D is uncertain. V shed 1 base and J shed 8 bases, with 15 bases lying between them. The CDR3 covers 15 residues. Germline CDR1 is SGHAT and CDR2 is FQNNGV. The CDR3 spells CASSLGPYNGDEQFF. The CDR3 nucleotides read TGTGCCAGCAGCTTAGGACCGTACAATGGAGATGAGCAGTTCTTC.

This clonotype has a count of ten or more. The chain couples TRBV3-1 to TRBJ2-7; a possible D gene is TRBD1 (5 bases). The CDR3 is 14 residues long. V was cut by 2 bases and J by 1 base, with 9 bases left in between. Per the germline V gene, CDR1 is LGHDT and CDR2 is YNNKEL (reference sequence). CDR3 sequence reads: CASSQRYRSYEQYF. As DNA, the CDR3 is TGTGCCAGCAGCCAACGGTACAGGTCCTACGAGCAGTACTTC.

This clonotype was detected ten times or more. The CDR3 DNA reads as TGTGCCTGGAGTGGGACTAGCGGGAGGGCGAGCTACAATGAGCAGTTCTTC. As protein: CAWSGTSGRASYNEQFF. This chain connects TRBV30 to TRBJ2-1; 15 bases are a match to TRBD2. This CDR3 is 17 amino acids long. Germline V CDR1 and CDR2: GTSNPN, SVGIG (reference sequence). With V trimmed by 1 base and J by 3 bases, 4 bases remained unmatched.

Comments on this clonotype: This may arise from a read error, as a much more abundant clone is one base away. The chain recombines TRBV19 with TRBJ1-2; D remains unclear. The CDR3 is 16 residues long. Germline-derived CDR1 and CDR2 are LNHDA and SQIVND (reference sequence). The DNA of the CDR3 is TGTGCCAGTAGTATAGATCACGGATCATCGCACTATGACTACACCTTC. This encodes CASSIDHGSSHYDYTF.

Ten or more counts support this clonotype. The chain recombines TRBV5-6 with TRBJ2-2, with D hard to call. With 0 bases removed from V and 4 bases from J, the gap between germline ends came to 7 bases. The germline V gene has CDR1 SGHDT and CDR2 YYEEEE. This CDR3 region has 14 residues. The CDR3 loop is CASSLGGITGELFF. DNA for the CDR3: TGTGCCAGCAGCTTGGGCGGAATCACCGGGGAGCTGTTTTTT.

This clonotype appeared many times. V usage is TRBV15 and J usage is TRBJ2-1; tentatively, D is TRBD1 or TRBD2 (5 bases each). The CDR3 covers 14 residues. Trimming shortened V by 6 bases and J by 5 bases, and 14 bases separated the two germline ends. Looked up from germline, CDR1 is LNHNV and CDR2 is YYDKDF (reference sequence). CDR3 sequence: CATRRDQANNEQFF. CDR3 DNA: TGTGCCACCAGACGGGACCAAGCTAACAATGAGCAGTTCTTC.

The sample holds many counts of this clonotype. The genes are TRBV11-3 and TRBJ2-5; D possibly corresponds to TRBD1 (6 bases). The CDR3 runs 16 residues. CDR1 is SGHNT, CDR2 YENEEA, per germline. Trimming took off 3 bases at V and 5 bases at J, with 19 bases between the two ends. The CDR3 region is CASSLDGNRVRETQYF. The CDR3 nucleotides read TGTGCCAGCAGCTTGGACGGAAACAGGGTCAGGGAGACCCAGTACTTC.

This clonotype was seen at least ten times. The V call is TRBV24-1, the J call TRBJ2-1, with TRBD1 identical over 10 bases. The CDR3 extends over 13 amino acids. V trimming: 10 bases; J trimming: 5 bases; junction bases outside the gene matches: 4. The germline V gene encodes CDR1 KGHDR and CDR2 SFDVKD. Written as DNA, the CDR3 is TGTGCCACGGGGGACAGGGGTCACAATGAGCAGTTCTTC. This gives the protein CATGDRGHNEQFF.

This clonotype was counted at least ten times. This rearrangement joins TRBV12-5 to TRBJ2-1; D is possibly TRBD2 (6 bases). Germline V gene sequence: CDR1 LGHNT, CDR2 FRNRAP. The CDR3 covers 13 residues. The V end lost 7 bases, the J end lost 6 bases, and 13 bases lay between the germline ends. The CDR3 DNA follows: TGTGCTAGTGCCCTGGGGGGAGGCAATGAGCAGTTCTTC. Translating it yields CASALGGGNEQFF.

The sample holds many counts of this clonotype. The chain has TRBV5-8 and TRBJ1-2; no reliable D call. Per the germline V gene, CDR1 is SGHTS and CDR2 is YDEGEE. V lost 0 bases and J lost 6, with 15 bases in between. This CDR3 spans 15 amino acids. CDR3 nucleotides: TGTGCCAGCAGCTTGGGAGTCCCCCCGTTCAATGGCTACACCTTC. This encodes CASSLGVPPFNGYTF.

In this sample, this clonotype turned up a few times. This rearrangement joins TRBV9 to TRBJ1-1, with D possibly TRBD1 on 6 matching bases. CDR1 is SGDLS, CDR2 YYNGEE, per germline. There are 17 residues in the CDR3. V gave up 4 bases and J gave up 3 bases, with 22 bases separating them. The CDR3 is CASSPRTDSLRDTEAFF. The CDR3 coding sequence is TGTGCCAGCAGCCCCCGGACAGATAGTCTTAGGGACACTGAAGCTTTCTTT.

At least ten counts were recorded for this clonotype. The chain uses TRBV19 and TRBJ2-3; tentative D call: TRBD2 (5 bases). Trimming stripped 3 bases from V and 3 bases from J, with 10 bases between. Germline V gene data show CDR1 as LNHDA and CDR2 as SQIVND (reference sequence). The CDR3 is made up of 14 amino acids. CDR3 protein: CASSMPRRTDTQYF. CDR3 in DNA: TGTGCCAGTAGTATGCCCCGGAGGACAGATACGCAGTATTTT.

The chain couples TRBV6-1 to TRBJ2-5; TRBD2 matches 8 bases. This CDR3 is 16 amino acids long. The trim removed 3 bases at V and 1 base at J, leaving 7 bases unmatched. Germline V lookup: CDR1 MNHNS, CDR2 SASEGT. The CDR3: CASSEDLAGPQETQYF. In nucleotides, the CDR3 is TGTGCCAGCAGTGAGGACTTAGCGGGACCCCAAGAGACCCAGTACTTC.

This clonotype has more than one count but fewer than ten. The V gene is TRBV19, the J gene TRBJ1-2; D uncertain. Trimming left V 7 bases short and J 2 bases short, with 8 bases between. The CDR3 loop spans 12 amino acids. Looked up from germline, CDR1 is LNHDA and CDR2 is SQIVND (reference sequence). The DNA for the CDR3 is TGTGCCAGTATTGTAGGGAACTATGGCTACACCTTC. Translation: CASIVGNYGYTF.